This T cell receptor (beta chain) was identified during a study of blood T cells in healthy people across ages. Whole-study results and caveats: It was the long-lived donors that had more naive CD4+ cells and higher diversity than aged donors.

A sample-barcoded 5' primer and a J-beta primer mix were used in a second PCR of about 6 to 12 cycles. Tagging of each cDNA molecule was performed by a template-switch adaptor with 12 random nucleotides. MiXCR was run by TCRdb on the 5' RACE reads, yielding one entry per CDR3 protein. The top ten clones hold over 3.5% of a sample with some 1,500,000 distinct CDR3 sequences, approximately 43% of them seen once. The sample holds a few counts of this clonotype. What it binds is not known. Germline assignment: CDR1 DFQATT and CDR2 SNEGSKA (reference sequence). CDR3 length: 15 amino acids. J lost 3 bases, V lost 6 bases, and 11 bases had no gene match. Healthy Caucasian individuals from Russia aged about 6 to 90 served as donors.

The clonotype comes from a woman in her late teens or twenties in good health. The sample taken for sequencing was blood. The rearrangement links TRBV20-1 to TRBJ2-3; 8 bases are a match to TRBD2. The DNA of the CDR3 is TGCAGTGCCACAGCCCAGCGGGGGATAACAGATACGCAGTATTTT. Translated: CSATAQRGITDTQYF.